Each of the 2 T cell receptor beta chains below was sequenced from the same sample in a study of shared clonotypes between healthy human individuals. The data were produced by immunoSEQ multiplex PCR, yet TCRdb's version contains in-frame clones alone and is incomplete. The table has roughly 2,300,000 clones, around 92% seen once. The sample comprised naive CD4+ T cells from PBMCs. Sample subset: CD45RA+ positively selected. The receptor source for this set is a man aged 18 to 29 in good health. Some clones in this sample may be carry-over from other donors' samples.

The chain couples TRBV2 to TRBJ2-2, with D maybe TRBD1 (5 bases). The CDR3 is made up of 15 amino acids. The germline CDR1 and CDR2 sequences are SNHLY and FYNNEI. Trimming stripped 1 base from V and 6 bases from J, with 12 bases between. The CDR3 sequence is CASSEDSGLAGELFF. CDR3 in DNA: TGTGCCAGCAGTGAAGACTCAGGGTTGGCCGGGGAGCTGTTTTTT.

A word on this clone: Other nucleotide sequences from this sample produce the same CDR3. The V call is TRBV7-2, the J call TRBJ2-3; no clear D. Germline lookup yields CDR1 SGHTA and CDR2 FQGNSA. The CDR3 is 13 residues long. V gave up 5 bases and J gave up 3 bases, with 9 bases separating them. CDR3 sequence reads: CASSPPGTDTQYF. CDR3 sequence (DNA): TGTGCCAGCAGCCCCCCCGGGACAGATACGCAGTATTTT.